A selection of T cell receptor beta chains follows, all from one sample in a study of T cells in Graves' hyperthyroidism and ophthalmopathy. MiXCR, applied by TCRdb to the multiplex PCR reads, yields one record per CDR3 protein. The sample holds roughly 700,000 distinct CDR3 sequences; about a third are singletons and the top ten take less than 35%. The sequenced material came from blood. These receptor sequences come from a woman in her thirties or forties with Graves' hyperthyroidism. The CDR3 runs from the conserved cysteine through the conserved F or W. The D gene is left open where the match is weak. Size tells how often a clone was seen (once, few, many) or the class of an expanded clone, and some rows leave it out.

j_gene	d_gene	v_gene	abundance	CDR3aa	CDR3nt
TRBJ2-5	-	TRBV6-2/TRBV6-3	few	CASSYDNRGAETQYF	TGTGCCAGCAGTTACGATAATCGCGGGGCGGAGACCCAGTACTTC
TRBJ1-2	-	TRBV5-1	-	CASSFNEPDYGYTF	TGCGCCAGCAGCTTTAATGAACCTGACTATGGCTACACCTTC
TRBJ1-1	TRBD1	TRBV7-9	few	CASSSRDSVSEAFF	TGTGCCAGCAGCTCTAGGGACAGCGTGAGCGAAGCTTTCTTT
TRBJ1-2	TRBD1	TRBV29-1	-	CSLGDRSRHYGYTF	TGCAGCTTGGGGGACAGGAGCCGACACTATGGCTACACCTTC
TRBJ1-1	TRBD1	TRBV6-5	-	CASSYVGRPGTDQNTEAFF	TGTGCCAGCAGTTACGTCGGCCGGCCAGGGACAGACCAGAACACTGAAGCTTTCTTT
TRBJ2-1	TRBD1	TRBV10-1	-	CASSRTGGPGEQFF	TGCGCCAGCAGTAGGACAGGGGGCCCGGGTGAGCAGTTCTTC
TRBJ1-2	TRBD1	TRBV2	-	CASRRQGATGNYGYTF	TGTGCCAGCAGGAGACAGGGGGCGACAGGGAACTATGGCTACACCTTC
TRBJ1-1	TRBD1	TRBV12-3/TRBV12-4	-	CASSLGGARGTAEAFF	TGTGCCAGCAGTTTAGGTGGGGCCAGGGGGACCGCTGAAGCTTTCTTT
TRBJ1-2	-	TRBV6-5	many	CASSDIYGYTF	TGTGCCAGCAGTGACATCTATGGCTACACCTTC
TRBJ2-1	TRBD1	TRBV29-1	-	CSVERDRTNEQFF	TGCAGCGTTGAGCGGGACAGGACCAATGAGCAGTTCTTC
TRBJ2-1	-	TRBV10-3	-	CAISPQGVRGEQFF	TGTGCCATCAGTCCCCAAGGGGTTCGCGGTGAGCAGTTCTTC
TRBJ1-6	-	TRBV6-1	-	CASSGNRGFFNSPLHF	TGTGCCAGCAGTGGAAATCGGGGGTTCTTTAATTCACCCCTCCACTTT
TRBJ2-5	TRBD1	TRBV10-3	-	CAIGDRGDGETQYF	TGTGCCATCGGGGACAGGGGGGACGGAGAGACCCAGTACTTC
TRBJ1-4	TRBD1	TRBV10-3	-	CAISVGGDRDREKLFF	TGTGCCATCAGTGTGGGCGGTGATCGGGACAGGGAAAAACTGTTTTTT
TRBJ2-1	-	TRBV7-2	-	CASTYHPGGNEQFF	TGTGCCAGCACCTACCACCCCGGGGGCAATGAGCAGTTCTTC
TRBJ2-7	TRBD1	TRBV10-3	few	CAITPGTGSYEQYF	TGTGCCATCACCCCCGGGACAGGGTCCTACGAGCAGTACTTC
TRBJ1-1	TRBD1	TRBV7-9	-	CASRRDSTLNTEAFF	TGTGCCAGCAGGAGGGACAGCACCTTGAACACTGAAGCCTTCTTT
TRBJ1-1	-	TRBV6-1	-	CASSLTGQSNTEAFF	TGTGCCAGCAGTCTTACCGGACAGTCGAACACTGAAGCTTTCTTT